This TCR beta chain is drawn from a study of breast tumors, draining lymph nodes, adjacent tissues. Regarding the study as a whole: Data fit most tumor T cells coming from lymph node, expanding in tumor.

Samples came from axillary lymph nodes draining the breast cancer. This CDR3 region has 15 residues. The junction had 10 bases not matched to a gene; V was cut back by 6 bases and J by 4 bases. About this clonotype: Its antigen remains unidentified.

Each CDR3 protein gets one entry after TCRdb re-called the multiplex PCR reads with MiXCR. Found here are 200,000 to 250,000 distinct CDR3 sequences, nearly 35% of them singletons; the top ten hold roughly 3.5%. This sequence joins TRBV12-3 or TRBV12-4 and TRBJ1-1; 8 bases are a match to TRBD1. The sequence was collected from a female donor with breast cancer. Some clones in this sample may be carry-over from other donors' samples. Sequencing used axillary lymph node tissue. CDR3 in DNA: TGTGCCAGCAGCCTATACAGGGGGGGTGGCACTGAAGCTTTCTTT. This translates into CASSLYRGGGTEAFF.